This entry lists 21 T cell receptor beta chains sequenced from one sample in a study of blood T cell repertoires in COVID-19. Profiled with immunoSEQ multiplex PCR; TCRdb holds only in-frame clones, not every one. The table records 350,000 to 450,000 clones, about 88% of them present only once. The specimen was PBMCs or T cells enriched from blood (not recorded which). Source of these receptors: a woman between 18 and 29 years old who had been exposed to COVID-19.

This rearrangement joins TRBV10-1 to TRBJ2-7; D is perhaps TRBD1 (6 bases). This CDR3 has 12 residues. Trimming took off 4 bases at V and 3 bases at J, with 7 bases between the two ends. Germline lookup yields CDR1 WNHNN and CDR2 SYGVQD (reference sequence). The CDR3 spells CASSGTDYEQYF. The CDR3 region has the DNA TGCGCCAGCAGTGGGACAGACTACGAGCAGTACTTC.

With regard to this clone: The same CDR3 is also encoded by other DNA sequences in this sample. V is TRBV5-1 and J is TRBJ2-7; D gene unclear. The V gene's germline CDR1 is SGHRS and CDR2 YFSETQ. The CDR3 totals 11 residues. Trimming stripped 3 bases from V and 2 bases from J, with 3 bases between. The CDR3 nucleotides are TGCGCCAGCAGCTCTACCTACGAGCAGTACTTC. As protein: CASSSTYEQYF.

This clone turned up a few times. The rearrangement links TRBV5-1 to TRBJ2-2; D unclear. CDR3 length: 13 residues. Trimming took off 4 bases at V and 4 bases at J, with 8 bases between the two ends. The germline gives CDR1 SGHRS, CDR2 YFSETQ. CDR3 in amino acids: CASSLSSTGELFF. The CDR3 region has the DNA TGCGCCAGCAGCCTTAGTAGCACCGGGGAGCTGTTTTTT.

The chain has TRBV20-1 and TRBJ2-3, with 7 positions matching TRBD2. The CDR3 runs to 12 residues. CDR1 and CDR2 (germline): DFQATT, SNEGSKA (reference sequence). The V segment lost 6 bases and the J segment 9 bases; nucleotides outside the gene matches: 9. For the CDR3, the DNA is TGCAGTGCGAGTCGACTAGCTGGCACGCAGTATTTT. Translation gives CSASRLAGTQYF.

The chain uses TRBV11-2 and TRBJ2-2, with 12 bases matching TRBD2. Trimming removed 3 bases from V and 2 bases from J; junction bases left unmatched: 4. Germline CDR1 SGHAT, CDR2 FQNNGV. This CDR3 has 17 residues. The CDR3 sequence: CASSFRTSGTNTGELFF. Here the CDR3 DNA reads TGTGCCAGCAGCTTCCGGACTAGCGGGACTAACACCGGGGAGCTGTTTTTT. The whole variable domain, remainder taken from reference TRBV11-2 and TRBJ2-2, is EAGVAQSPRYKIIEKRQSVAFWCNPISGHATLYWYQQILGQGPKLLIQFQNNGVVDDSQLPKDRFSAERLKGVDSTLKIQPAKLEDSAVYLCASSFRTSGTNTGELFFGEGSRLTVL.

This CDR3 reads CASSQVVQASPSGANVLTF. CDR3 bases: TGCGCCAGCAGCCAAGTAGTCCAGGCATCTCCCTCTGGGGCCAACGTCCTGACTTTC. J is TRBJ2-6 and V is TRBV4-3; no clear D. V was clipped by 1 base and J by 0 bases, with 16 bases between them. The germline V gene encodes CDR1 LGHNA and CDR2 YSLEER. The CDR3 extends over 19 amino acids.

The chain links TRBV10-1 to TRBJ2-7; a possible D gene is TRBD2 (6 bases). Trimming stripped 0 bases from V and 6 bases from J, with 18 bases between. There are 16 residues in the CDR3. Germline CDR1 is WNHNN and CDR2 is SYGVQD (reference sequence). CDR3 sequence (DNA): TGCGCCAGCAGTGAGTCAGGGTCGGCGGGATATAGCGAGCAGTACTTC. It specifies CASSESGSAGYSEQYF.

The rearrangement links TRBV28 to TRBJ1-6; 10 nucleotides match TRBD1. V shed 5 bases and J 11 bases; nucleotides not matched to a gene: 9. Germline V gene data show CDR1 as MDHEN and CDR2 as SYDVKM. The CDR3 loop spans 15 amino acids. This CDR3 is CASSPSGTGETPLHF. The CDR3 DNA reads TGTGCCAGCAGTCCGTCGGGGACAGGGGAAACACCCCTCCACTTT.

V and J are TRBV4-3 and TRBJ1-5, with unresolved D. The CDR3 consists of 16 residues. Germline V gives CDR1 LGHNA, CDR2 YSLEER. V was clipped by 0 bases and J by 0 bases, with 9 bases between them. This CDR3 reads CASSQDYGYSNQPQHF. Written as DNA, the CDR3 is TGCGCCAGCAGCCAAGATTACGGTTATAGCAATCAGCCCCAGCATTTT.

This sequence joins TRBV5-5 and TRBJ1-4; D remains unclear. The CDR3 is made up of 14 amino acids. Trimming took off 2 bases at V and 8 bases at J, with 13 bases between the two ends. Germline CDR1 and CDR2: SGHKS and YYEKEE (reference sequence). The DNA of the CDR3 is TGTGCCAGCAGCTTTCGAGTCGTGTCGGAAAAACTGTTTTTT. Residues: CASSFRVVSEKLFF.

V and J are TRBV7-2 and TRBJ2-5; TRBD2 aligns across 7 bases. Trimming cost V 9 bases and J 5 bases; bases outside gene matches: 3. The CDR3 spans 11 residues. The V gene's germline CDR1 is SGHTA and CDR2 FQGNSA. CDR3: CASDSGETQYF. In DNA form, the CDR3 reads TGTGCCAGTGATAGCGGGGAGACCCAGTACTTC.

The chain has TRBV19 and TRBJ2-2, with TRBD2 as a possible D gene (5 bases). The length of the CDR3 is 15 residues. V shed 4 bases and J shed 2 bases, with 11 bases lying between them. Germline V lookup: CDR1 LNHDA, CDR2 SQIVND (reference sequence). Written as DNA, the CDR3 is TGTGCCAGTAGTACACCGGGAAGAAACACCGGGGAGCTGTTTTTT. Amino acid sequence: CASSTPGRNTGELFF.

The table lists this clone with a count of one. The chain carries TRBV24-1 and TRBJ2-3, with TRBD1 identical over 8 bases. This CDR3 has 13 residues. The germline V gene has CDR1 KGHDR and CDR2 SFDVKD. V shed 9 bases and J 6 bases; nucleotides not matched to a gene: 7. CDR3 nucleotide sequence: TGTGCCACCGGGACAGGCGCGATGGATACGCAGTATTTT. It encodes CATGTGAMDTQYF.

The chain uses TRBV5-6 and TRBJ1-2; 9 bases line up with TRBD1. The CDR3 covers 16 residues. The V gene's germline CDR1 is SGHDT and CDR2 YYEEEE. With V trimmed by 1 base and J by 8 bases, 12 bases remained unmatched. The CDR3 reads CASSLPGTGTERGYTF. Written as DNA, the CDR3 is TGTGCCAGCAGCTTGCCCGGGACAGGGACCGAGAGGGGCTACACCTTC.

This chain links TRBV29-1 with TRBJ1-4, with 9 bases aligning to TRBD1. Germline lookup yields CDR1 SQVTM and CDR2 ANQGSEA. V lost 6 bases to trimming and J lost 15 bases; unmatched junction nucleotides: 8. The CDR3 runs 11 residues. The CDR3 loop reads CSVAGTGPMFF. For the CDR3, the DNA is TGCAGCGTCGCCGGGACAGGGCCTATGTTTTTT.

This clone appeared once. V gene TRBV11-2 combines with J gene TRBJ2-2, with a possible D match to TRBD1 (6 bases). This CDR3 is 13 amino acids long. Per germline, CDR1 SGHAT and CDR2 FQNNGV. V lost 5 bases to trimming and J lost 5 bases, with 9 bases between them. The CDR3 reads CASSHGQTGELFF. The CDR3 DNA is TGTGCCAGCAGCCACGGACAGACCGGGGAGCTGTTTTTT. The complete variable domain, with remaining parts taken from reference TRBV11-2 and TRBJ2-2, reads EAGVAQSPRYKIIEKRQSVAFWCNPISGHATLYWYQQILGQGPKLLIQFQNNGVVDDSQLPKDRFSAERLKGVDSTLKIQPAKLEDSAVYLCASSHGQTGELFFGEGSRLTVL.

The V call is TRBV27, the J call TRBJ1-2; 7 bases fit TRBD1. The CDR3 covers 17 residues. Germline V gives CDR1 MNHEY, CDR2 SMNVEV (reference sequence). V dropped 0 bases and J dropped 4; count of bases not matched to a gene: 11. The CDR3 region is CASSLSAPLTGTYGYTF. CDR3 sequence (DNA): TGTGCCAGCAGTTTATCGGCCCCCCTGACAGGGACCTATGGCTACACCTTC.

The rearrangement uses TRBV6-6 and TRBJ1-4; D is ambiguous. Trimming shortened V by 5 bases and J by 6 bases, and 13 bases separated the two germline ends. The germline V gene has CDR1 MNHNY and CDR2 SVGAGI (reference sequence). The CDR3 has 14 amino acids. DNA for the CDR3: TGTGCCAGCAGTATACTAGGGAGTCATGAAAAACTGTTTTTT. Residues: CASSILGSHEKLFF.

The sample holds a few counts of this clone. Distinct nucleotide sequences in the sample also encode this CDR3. This chain uses TRBV20-1 with TRBJ2-1; weak D call: TRBD2 (5 bases). The germline V gene encodes CDR1 DFQATT and CDR2 SNEGSKA (reference sequence). This CDR3 has 11 amino acids. Trimming took 3 bases from V and 7 from J, leaving 7 bases between them. The CDR3 region has the DNA TGCAGTGCTAGTCGGGGTAATGAGCAGTTCTTC. It is translated as CSASRGNEQFF.

For the CDR3, the DNA is TGTGCCAGCAGAGGACAGGGGTATGGCTACACCTTC. Amino acid sequence: CASRGQGYGYTF. This sequence joins TRBV2 and TRBJ1-2; TRBD1 matches at 9 bases. V lost 6 bases and J lost 5; bases outside the gene matches: 1. Germline V gene lookup returns CDR1 SNHLY and CDR2 FYNNEI. CDR3 length: 12 amino acids.

The gene calls are TRBV3-1 (or the pseudogene TRBV3-2) and TRBJ1-1; 10 nucleotides line up with TRBD1. The CDR3 extends over 14 amino acids. The J segment lost 5 bases and the V segment lost 3 bases, leaving 3 bases of the junction unmatched. Germline lookup yields CDR1 LGHDT and CDR2 YNNKEL (reference sequence). CDR3 residues: CASSQGTGVTEAFF. The CDR3, as DNA: TGTGCCAGCAGCCAGGGGACAGGGGTTACTGAAGCTTTCTTT.